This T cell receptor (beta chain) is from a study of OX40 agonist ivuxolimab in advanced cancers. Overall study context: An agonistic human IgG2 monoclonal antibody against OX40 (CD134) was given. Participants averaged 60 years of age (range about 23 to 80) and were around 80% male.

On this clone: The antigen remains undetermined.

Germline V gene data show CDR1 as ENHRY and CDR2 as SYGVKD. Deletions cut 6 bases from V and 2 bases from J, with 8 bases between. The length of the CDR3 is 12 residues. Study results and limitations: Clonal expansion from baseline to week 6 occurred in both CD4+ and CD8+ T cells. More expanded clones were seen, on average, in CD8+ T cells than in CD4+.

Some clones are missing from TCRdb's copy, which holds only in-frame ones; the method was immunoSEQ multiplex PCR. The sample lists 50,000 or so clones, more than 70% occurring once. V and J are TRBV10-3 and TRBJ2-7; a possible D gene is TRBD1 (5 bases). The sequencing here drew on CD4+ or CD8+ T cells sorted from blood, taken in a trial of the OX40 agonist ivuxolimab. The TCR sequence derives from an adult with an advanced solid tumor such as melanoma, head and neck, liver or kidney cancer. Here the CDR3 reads CAIRTVAYEQYF. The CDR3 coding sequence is TGTGCCATCAGGACAGTAGCCTACGAGCAGTACTTC.